The 24 T cell receptor beta chains given below trace back to one sample, sequenced in a study of T cells in Graves' hyperthyroidism and ophthalmopathy. TCR beta CDR3 sequences were amplified from RNA transcripts. The TCR CDR3 first-round RT-PCR relied on the HTBI primer set. Using its own MiXCR run on the multiplex PCR reads, TCRdb lists one record per CDR3 protein. The table has a few hundred thousand distinct CDR3 sequences, about 15% seen once. Sequencing input: blood. The receptor set was obtained from a woman in her 30s with Graves' hyperthyroidism.

This clonotype appeared many times. The chain links TRBV3-1 to TRBJ2-1, with 8 bases fitting TRBD2. CDR1 is LGHDT and CDR2 is YNNKEL in the germline V gene (reference sequence). The CDR3 length is 15 residues. Trimming removed 0 bases from V and 10 bases from J; junction bases left unmatched: 8. Here the CDR3 reads CASSQEIGRASEQFF. The CDR3 nucleotides are TGTGCCAGCAGCCAAGAGATCGGGAGGGCCTCCGAGCAGTTCTTC.

The chain recombines TRBV9 with TRBJ2-2, with a possible D match to TRBD2 (6 bases). CDR1 is SGDLS, CDR2 YYNGEE, per germline. The CDR3 totals 15 residues. V was pared by 3 bases and J by 1 base, with 10 bases between. The CDR3 DNA reads as TGTGCCAGCAGCGCCCTTAGCGGGAACACCGGGGAGCTGTTTTTT. Amino acids: CASSALSGNTGELFF.

This clonotype was seen at least ten times. The gene calls are TRBV5-1 and TRBJ2-1; D is ambiguous. CDR3 length: 14 amino acids. Germline CDR1 SGHRS, CDR2 YFSETQ. Trimming took off 2 bases at V and 4 bases at J, with 10 bases between the two ends. The CDR3 nucleotides read TGCGCCAGCAGCTTTGATCAGTCTTACAATGAGCAGTTCTTC. It encodes CASSFDQSYNEQFF.

This clonotype was seen a few times. V usage is TRBV20-1 and J usage is TRBJ1-3, with TRBD1 identical over 8 bases. Losses at the gene ends were 1 base for V and 2 bases for J; bases not matched to a gene: 4. This CDR3 region has 15 residues. The germline V gene has CDR1 DFQATT and CDR2 SNEGSKA (reference sequence). CDR3 region: CSARVQGAAGNTIYF. The DNA of the CDR3 is TGCAGTGCTAGAGTCCAGGGGGCGGCTGGAAACACCATATATTTT.

V is TRBV10-3 and J is TRBJ2-1; D possibly matches TRBD1 or TRBD2 (6 bases each). The CDR3 spans 14 residues. Germline V gene lookup returns CDR1 ENHRY and CDR2 SYGVKD. V was trimmed by 7 bases and J by 8 bases, leaving 18 bases between them. In DNA form, the CDR3 reads TGTGCCATCACCCCGGGGGCGCTTGTAGATGAGCAGTTCTTC. The encoded protein is CAITPGALVDEQFF.

Many counts were recorded for this clonotype. The rearrangement links TRBV2 to TRBJ1-5; D not resolved. The V end was cut by 3 bases, the J end by 9 bases, with 24 bases between. This CDR3 is 17 amino acids long. Germline lookup yields CDR1 SNHLY and CDR2 FYNNEI. The CDR3 bases are TGTGCCAGCAGTGATTTGGAGAGGCCCGCGGAGGTGGGGCCCCAGCATTTT. Residues: CASSDLERPAEVGPQHF. Full variable domain (missing parts from reference TRBV2 and TRBJ1-5): EPEVTQTPSHQVTQMGQEVILRCVPISNHLYFYWYRQILGQKVEFLVSFYNNEISEKSEIFDDQFSVERPDGSNFTLKIRSTKLEDSAMYFCASSDLERPAEVGPQHFGDGTRLSIL.

The chain is built from TRBV29-1 and TRBJ2-2, with 10 nucleotides matching TRBD1. Germline V gene lookup returns CDR1 SQVTM and CDR2 ANQGSEA. The CDR3 loop spans 14 amino acids. V shed 4 bases, J shed 6 bases, and the junction held 5 bases outside the gene matches. CDR3 nucleotides: TGCAGCGTTGTGGGACAGGGGACTCCCGGGGAGCTGTTTTTT. Translation gives CSVVGQGTPGELFF.

There are many counts of this clonotype. The V gene is TRBV18, the J gene TRBJ2-7; unclear D gene. The CDR3 has 13 amino acids. The V end was cut by 3 bases, the J end by 3 bases, with 9 bases between. Germline V lookup: CDR1 KGHSH, CDR2 LQKENI. The CDR3 DNA is TGTGCCAGCTCACCCCCAGGTGTCTACGAGCAGTACTTC. It codes for CASSPPGVYEQYF.

This clonotype was found many times. This chain links TRBV20-1 with TRBJ1-6, with D hard to call. CDR3 length: 16 amino acids. V lost 1 base, J lost 2 bases, and 12 bases lay in between. The germline gives CDR1 DFQATT, CDR2 SNEGSKA (reference sequence). Here the CDR3 DNA reads TGCAGTGCTAGAGCGTCCGGACGGACCTATAATTCACCCCTCCACTTT. Its protein product is CSARASGRTYNSPLHF.

This clonotype was counted between two and nine times. CDR3 region: CASTLGGNQPQHF. CDR3 coding DNA: TGTGCCAGCACCCTCGGGGGCAATCAGCCCCAGCATTTT. V is TRBV2 and J is TRBJ1-5, with D hard to call. Germline V gives CDR1 SNHLY, CDR2 FYNNEI. V shed 7 bases and J shed 2 bases, with 9 bases lying between them. CDR3 length: 13 residues.

This clonotype appeared a few times. The chain is built from TRBV24-1 and TRBJ1-2, with 7 bases identical to TRBD1. CDR3 length equals 13 residues. The germline gives CDR1 KGHDR, CDR2 SFDVKD. Trimming removed 3 bases from V and 6 bases from J; junction bases left unmatched: 3. The DNA for the CDR3 is TGTGCCACCAGTGATGTCGACAGGGATGGCTACACCTTC. The encoded protein is CATSDVDRDGYTF.

This clonotype was seen many times. V is TRBV19 and J is TRBJ2-1; 10 nucleotides line up with TRBD2. The CDR3 contains 17 residues. V lost 3 bases and J lost 9; bases outside the gene matches: 14. In germline, CDR1 is LNHDA, CDR2 SQIVND (reference sequence). DNA for the CDR3: TGTGCCAGTAGTATCGCGAAGGCTAGCGGGAGAAATGGTGAGCAGTTCTTC. Translation gives CASSIAKASGRNGEQFF.

This clonotype was detected a few times. The chain has TRBV27 and TRBJ1-2, with TRBD1 as a possible D gene (5 bases). There are 13 residues in the CDR3. Trimming removed 5 bases at V and 6 bases at J, with 13 bases between. Germline V gene lookup returns CDR1 MNHEY and CDR2 SMNVEV (reference sequence). CDR3 loop: CASSLAGLNGYTF. Here the CDR3 DNA reads TGTGCCAGCAGTCTGGCAGGGTTGAATGGCTACACCTTC.

This clonotype was picked up many times. The chain links TRBV11-3 to TRBJ2-2; possible D gene TRBD2, 6 bases. V lost 5 bases, J lost 4 bases, and 17 bases lay in between. This CDR3 is 16 amino acids long. Per germline, CDR1 SGHNT and CDR2 YENEEA. CDR3 bases: TGTGCCAGCAGCCCCCAAGGAGGGTTCGTCACCGGGGAGCTGTTTTTT. Translated, it gives CASSPQGGFVTGELFF.

V usage is TRBV30 and J usage is TRBJ1-4; TRBD1 might be the D (6 bases). The V gene lost 2 bases and the J gene lost 1 base, with 11 bases spanning the gap. This CDR3 has 15 amino acids. Germline CDR1 and CDR2: GTSNPN and SVGIG (reference sequence). The CDR3 region has the DNA TGTGCCTGGAGTTTGGGGGGGCAAACTAATGAAAAACTGTTTTTT. This sequence encodes CAWSLGGQTNEKLFF.

This clonotype occurred many times. The chain combines TRBV30 with TRBJ2-5; possibly TRBD2 for D (7 bases). The germline V gene has CDR1 GTSNPN and CDR2 SVGIG (reference sequence). The CDR3 extends over 14 amino acids. V lost 5 bases and J lost 2, with 15 bases in between. The CDR3 reads CAWGGATKQETQYF. In nucleotides, the CDR3 is TGTGCCTGGGGGGGGGCGACAAAGCAAGAGACCCAGTACTTC.

The V call is TRBV5-1, the J call TRBJ2-6; D is unclear. This CDR3 spans 15 amino acids. V gave up 2 bases and J gave up 0 bases, with 6 bases separating them. Per the germline V gene, CDR1 is SGHRS and CDR2 is YFSETQ. CDR3 amino acids: CASSFRTSGANVLTF. CDR3 DNA: TGCGCCAGCAGCTTCAGGACCTCTGGGGCCAACGTCCTGACTTTC.

This clonotype was recorded many times. CDR3 sequence reads: CASKTGTQSDTQYF. CDR3 coding DNA: TGTGCCAGCAAAACCGGGACTCAGTCAGATACGCAGTATTTT. The chain links TRBV2 to TRBJ2-3, with D possibly matching TRBD2 (6 bases). Germline values: CDR1 SNHLY, CDR2 FYNNEI. The CDR3 runs 14 residues. The V end lost 7 bases, the J end lost 4 bases, and 15 bases lay between the germline ends.

This clonotype was counted many times. The chain uses TRBV28 and TRBJ1-2, with 9 bases lining up with TRBD1. The CDR3 is 14 amino acids. V shed 4 bases, J shed 4 bases, and the junction held 4 bases outside the gene matches. Germline lookup yields CDR1 MDHEN and CDR2 SYDVKM. The CDR3: CASSSDRGSYGYTF. In nucleotides, the CDR3 is TGTGCCAGCAGTTCCGACAGGGGGTCCTATGGCTACACCTTC.

This sequence joins TRBV5-1 and TRBJ2-5; TRBD2 aligns across 8 bases. Germline CDR1 and CDR2: SGHRS and YFSETQ. Trimming removed 1 base from V and 7 bases from J; junction bases left unmatched: 12. The CDR3 loop spans 16 amino acids. CDR3 DNA sequence: TGCGCCAGCAGCTTGCCCGGGACTAGAGGGCCCGGGACCCAGTACTTC. This codes for CASSLPGTRGPGTQYF. Full variable domain (missing parts from reference TRBV5-1 and TRBJ2-5): KAGVTQTPRYLIKTRGQQVTLSCSPISGHRSVSWYQQTPGQGLQFLFEYFSETQRNKGNFPGRFSGRQFSNSRSEMNVSTLELGDSALYLCASSLPGTRGPGTQYFGPGTRLLVL.

The chain joins TRBV5-6 to TRBJ2-7; TRBD2 agrees at 7 bases. V lost 1 base to trimming and J lost 3 bases; unmatched junction nucleotides: 7. The CDR3 spans 15 residues. Germline values: CDR1 SGHDT, CDR2 YYEEEE. CDR3 in amino acids: CASSLPETSNYEQYF. CDR3 nucleotides: TGTGCCAGCAGCTTGCCTGAGACTAGCAACTACGAGCAGTACTTC.

This clonotype has only a few counts. The rearrangement joins TRBV9 to TRBJ2-5; D tentatively reads TRBD1 or TRBD2 (5 bases each). The germline CDR1 and CDR2 sequences are SGDLS and YYNGEE. Trimming pared 0 bases from V and 1 base from J, leaving 13 bases between. CDR3 length equals 16 residues. The CDR3 loop is CASSVGVRGAQETQYF. As DNA, the CDR3 is TGTGCCAGCAGCGTAGGGGTAAGGGGAGCCCAAGAGACCCAGTACTTC.

This clonotype occurred a few times. The chain couples TRBV20-1 to TRBJ2-7; tentatively, D is TRBD1 or TRBD2 (6 bases each). Per germline, CDR1 DFQATT and CDR2 SNEGSKA (reference sequence). Trimming left V 5 bases short and J 3 bases short, with 17 bases between. The CDR3 has 14 residues. The chain's CDR3 is CSAPVGGSNYEQYF. The CDR3, as DNA: TGCAGTGCTCCTGTCGGGGGCTCGAACTACGAGCAGTACTTC.

The chain uses TRBV27 and TRBJ2-7; 9 bases fit TRBD2. V dropped 2 bases and J dropped 3; count of bases not matched to a gene: 8. The length of the CDR3 is 16 residues. Germline V gene data show CDR1 as MNHEY and CDR2 as SMNVEV (reference sequence). The CDR3 loop reads CASSLQASGTLYEQYF. The CDR3 DNA follows: TGTGCCAGCAGTTTACAGGCTAGCGGGACACTCTACGAGCAGTACTTC.